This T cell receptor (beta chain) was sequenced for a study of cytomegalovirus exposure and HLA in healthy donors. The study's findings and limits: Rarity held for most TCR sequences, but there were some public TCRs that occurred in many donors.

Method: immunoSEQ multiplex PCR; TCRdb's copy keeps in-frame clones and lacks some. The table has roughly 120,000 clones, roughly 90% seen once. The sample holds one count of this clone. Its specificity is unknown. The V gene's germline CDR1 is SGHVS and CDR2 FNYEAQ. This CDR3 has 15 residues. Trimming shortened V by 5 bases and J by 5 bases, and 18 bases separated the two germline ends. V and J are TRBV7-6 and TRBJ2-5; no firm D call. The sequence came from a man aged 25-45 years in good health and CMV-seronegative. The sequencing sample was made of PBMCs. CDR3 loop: CASSQWAGRPETQYF. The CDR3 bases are TGTGCCAGCAGCCAGTGGGCAGGCCGCCCGGAGACCCAGTACTTC. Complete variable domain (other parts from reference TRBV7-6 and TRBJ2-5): GAGVSQSPRYKVTKRGQDVALRCDPISGHVSLYWYRQALGQGPEFLTYFNYEAQQDKSGLPNDRFSAERPEGSISTLTIQRTEQRDSAMYRCASSQWAGRPETQYFGPGTRLLVL.